This section outlines one T cell receptor beta chain sequence together with its context. What it binds is not known. Nominally healthy donors provided the samples, though records likely missed some immune exposures. CDR3 size: 13 residues. The germline V and J ends were trimmed by 0 bases and 10 bases, with 13 bases remaining between them. Germline CDR1 and CDR2: LGHNA and YSLEER. The data were taken from a study of cytomegalovirus exposure and HLA in healthy donors. Study-level findings and limits: An analysis was carried out at a later point. It showed that HLA-associated TCR beta chains were more clonally expanded than equally common non-associated chains. Being productive about 87% or about 30% of the time was typical of most TCR beta V segments in an earlier analysis. As was reported, the classifier diagnosed cytomegalovirus status with high specificity and sensitivity.

PCR involved 60 Vbeta and 13 Jbeta primers. Sequenced by immunoSEQ multiplex PCR; TCRdb stores in-frame clones only, minus some. The profile covers almost 200,000 clones, with 70% to 80% appearing a single time and around 0.38% taken by the ten largest. The chain joins TRBV4-3 to TRBJ2-7, with D tentatively TRBD2 (5 bases). The sequenced sample was PBMCs. This clonotype was obtained from a male donor in good health and CMV-seropositive. In nucleotides, the CDR3 is TGCGCCAGCAGCCAAGAAATTAACGGAGGCCAGTACTTC. It translates to CASSQEINGGQYF.